A single sample is the source of the 23 T cell receptor beta chains below, sequenced in a study of shared clonotypes between healthy human individuals. Sequencing was performed with immunoSEQ multiplex PCR; in TCRdb, only in-frame clones are kept and a portion is missing. The repertoire includes more than 500,000 clones, roughly 95% of them detected once, and around 0.12% sits in the top ten. Naive CD8 cells lacked CD45RO and underwent positive selection for CCR7, leaving out terminally differentiated effector memory CD45RA+ cells. Material for sequencing was naive CD8+ T cells sorted from blood. The receptor source for this set is a woman between 25 and 40 years old in good health.

This clone came up once. CDR3 in amino acids: CASSVDLGYSGANVLTF. CDR3 bases: TGTGCCAGCAGCGTAGATTTAGGGTACTCTGGGGCCAACGTCCTGACTTTC. The chain uses TRBV9 and TRBJ2-6; D is unclear. V shed 0 bases and J shed 0 bases, with 10 bases lying between them. Germline values: CDR1 SGDLS, CDR2 YYNGEE. The CDR3 extends over 17 amino acids.

The chain joins TRBV9 to TRBJ2-7; 9 nucleotides match TRBD2. CDR3 length equals 15 residues. Germline V lookup: CDR1 SGDLS, CDR2 YYNGEE. V was pared by 0 bases and J by 5 bases, with 6 bases of the junction left unmatched. In DNA form, the CDR3 reads TGTGCCAGCAGCGTAGGGGCGGGAGGGACCCACGAGCAGTACTTC. This sequence encodes CASSVGAGGTHEQYF.

The chain recombines TRBV7-6 with TRBJ2-7, with D unclear. Germline CDR1 reads SGHVS; CDR2 reads FNYEAQ. The V gene lost 5 bases and the J gene lost 2 bases, with 13 bases spanning the gap. The CDR3 is 14 amino acids. CDR3: CASSPSGNPYEQYF. The CDR3 bases are TGTGCCAGCAGCCCGTCAGGTAACCCCTACGAGCAGTACTTC.

The rearrangement uses TRBV4-2 and TRBJ2-1; D uncertain. Germline V gene lookup returns CDR1 LGHNA and CDR2 YNFKEQ. V was pared by 5 bases and J by 2 bases, with 10 bases between. The CDR3 contains 14 residues. CDR3 amino acids: CASSGKRTYNEQFF. The CDR3, as DNA: TGTGCCAGCAGCGGAAAGAGAACCTACAATGAGCAGTTCTTC.

V usage is TRBV10-1 and J usage is TRBJ2-5, with D possibly being TRBD1 (6 bases). Trimming took 4 bases from V and 5 from J, leaving 20 bases between them. The CDR3 covers 16 residues. Germline CDR1 WNHNN, CDR2 SYGVQD (reference sequence). CDR3 DNA sequence: TGCGCCAGCAGTGGAGATCAGAGACAGGCGTGGGAGACCCAGTACTTC. The encoded protein is CASSGDQRQAWETQYF.

The chain combines TRBV5-4 with TRBJ1-4; D is perhaps TRBD1 (5 bases). The V and J ends lost 4 bases and 5 bases respectively, with 15 bases between them. This CDR3 is built from 15 residues. Germline CDR1 is SGHNT and CDR2 is YYREEE (reference sequence). In DNA, the CDR3 is TGTGCCAGCAGCCGGGACGACCAAGTGAATGAAAAACTGTTTTTT. Translation gives CASSRDDQVNEKLFF.

The gene calls are TRBV19 and TRBJ2-1, with 10 positions matching TRBD2. The J segment lost 3 bases and the V segment lost 3 bases, leaving 8 bases of the junction unmatched. Germline CDR1 reads LNHDA; CDR2 reads SQIVND (reference sequence). The CDR3 contains 17 residues. The CDR3: CASSIQRGLAVYNEQFF. The CDR3 DNA reads as TGTGCCAGTAGTATTCAGAGAGGACTAGCGGTCTACAATGAGCAGTTCTTC.

V usage is TRBV5-6 and J usage is TRBJ1-2, with 9 nucleotides matching TRBD1. Germline V lookup: CDR1 SGHDT, CDR2 YYEEEE. The V segment lost 6 bases and the J segment 2 bases; nucleotides outside the gene matches: 14. The length of the CDR3 is 17 residues. The CDR3 is CASNSRDRVYSNYGYTF. The CDR3 DNA sequence: TGTGCCAGCAACTCGAGGGACAGGGTATACTCAAACTATGGCTACACCTTC.

This rearrangement joins TRBV9 to TRBJ1-1, with D uncertain. The CDR3 covers 15 residues. Germline V lookup: CDR1 SGDLS, CDR2 YYNGEE. Deletions cut 4 bases from V and 1 base from J, with 14 bases between. The CDR3: CASSPAGRGNTEAFF. The CDR3, as DNA: TGTGCCAGCAGCCCAGCCGGTCGGGGGAACACTGAAGCTTTCTTT.

V gene TRBV7-9 combines with J gene TRBJ1-1, with 11 bases aligning to TRBD1. Germline V gene data show CDR1 as SEHNR and CDR2 as FQNEAQ (reference sequence). Losses at the gene ends were 5 bases for V and 3 bases for J; bases not matched to a gene: 8. CDR3 length equals 16 residues. Here the CDR3 DNA reads TGTGCCAGCAGCCTACCGAGGACAGGGGGCCACACTGAAGCTTTCTTT. This codes for CASSLPRTGGHTEAFF.

The chain recombines TRBV16 with TRBJ2-5; TRBD2 agrees at 7 bases. Judging by the DNA end, TRBJ2-7 fits better; the J call may be wrong. The CDR3 runs 15 residues. Germline V CDR1 and CDR2: KGHSY, FQNENV. The CDR3 is CASSQWASGTYEQYF. CDR3 DNA sequence: TGTGCCAGCAGCCAATGGGCTAGCGGAACCTACGAGCAGTACTTC.

The chain is built from TRBV7-9 and TRBJ2-1, with 10 bases lining up with TRBD2. This CDR3 region has 16 residues. V trimming: 5 bases; J trimming: 5 bases; junction bases outside the gene matches: 9. In germline, CDR1 is SEHNR, CDR2 FQNEAQ (reference sequence). The CDR3 sequence is CASSPPLAGVNNEQFF. CDR3 coding DNA: TGTGCCAGCAGCCCGCCCCTAGCGGGAGTGAACAATGAGCAGTTCTTC.

J is TRBJ2-5 and V is TRBV10-3; 11 positions agree with TRBD2. CDR1 is ENHRY, CDR2 SYGVKD, per germline. The CDR3 totals 19 residues. The ends lost 2 bases at V and 1 base at J; junction bases unmatched: 12. CDR3 in amino acids: CAISETSGRAGPSQETQYF. The CDR3 coding sequence is TGTGCCATCAGTGAGACTAGCGGGAGAGCCGGACCTTCCCAAGAGACCCAGTACTTC.

The rearrangement uses TRBV7-8 and TRBJ2-7; a possible D gene is TRBD2 (5 bases). The ends were cut back, 0 bases at V and 6 bases at J, with 21 bases in the middle. The CDR3 sequence is 17 residues long. Germline V CDR1 and CDR2: SGHVS, FQNEAQ. CDR3 sequence reads: CASSLAMEREDYVEQYF. CDR3 in DNA: TGTGCCAGCAGCTTAGCGATGGAGAGGGAAGATTACGTCGAGCAGTACTTC.

The rearrangement joins TRBV19 to TRBJ2-5; D ambiguous. The DNA matches TRBJ2-7 better at its end, which makes the J call doubtful. The CDR3 has 12 amino acids. The germline V gene has CDR1 LNHDA and CDR2 SQIVND (reference sequence). CDR3 sequence: CASSIAGTEQYF. For the CDR3, the DNA is TGTGCCAGTAGTATTGCTGGAACCGAGCAGTACTTC.

V and J are TRBV27 and TRBJ2-1; D is uncertain. Germline V gene sequence: CDR1 MNHEY, CDR2 SMNVEV (reference sequence). V was pared by 8 bases and J by 9 bases, with 8 bases between. The CDR3 totals 10 residues. DNA for the CDR3: TGTGCCAGCTGGGGTGCTGAGCAGTTCTTC. Protein sequence: CASWGAEQFF.

A remark on this clone: Other DNA sequences within the sample encode an identical CDR3. The V and J genes are TRBV27 and TRBJ2-7; 9 nucleotides align to TRBD1. Trimming removed 6 bases from V and 4 bases from J; junction bases left unmatched: 4. Germline V gene lookup returns CDR1 MNHEY and CDR2 SMNVEV (reference sequence). This CDR3 contains 13 residues. CDR3 sequence: CASRAGTGYEQYF. The CDR3 region has the DNA TGTGCCAGCAGGGCCGGGACAGGGTACGAGCAGTACTTC.

The chain carries TRBV5-1 and TRBJ2-7; D gene uncertain. The CDR3 is 12 amino acids. Germline CDR1 reads SGHRS; CDR2 reads YFSETQ. Between the trimmed V and J ends, which lost 4 bases and 7 bases, there was a span of 12 bases. CDR3 nucleotide sequence: TGCGCCAGCAGCGGGGATCTGAGGGAGCAGTACTTC. Amino acids: CASSGDLREQYF.

V gene TRBV25-1 combines with J gene TRBJ1-1; no clear D. Trimming left V 2 bases short and J 0 bases short, with 10 bases between. The CDR3 runs to 15 residues. Germline lookup yields CDR1 MGHDK and CDR2 SYGVNS. CDR3 protein: CASSESRLLNTEAFF. The DNA of the CDR3 is TGTGCCAGCAGTGAAAGTCGACTCCTGAACACTGAAGCTTTCTTT.

The chain recombines TRBV9 with TRBJ2-6; TRBD1 aligns across 7 bases. Germline CDR1 is SGDLS and CDR2 is YYNGEE. The CDR3 spans 15 residues. J lost 3 bases, V lost 2 bases, and 2 bases had no gene match. The DNA of the CDR3 is TGTGCCAGCAGCGTCACAGGGGTTGGGGCCAACGTCCTGACTTTC. It codes for CASSVTGVGANVLTF. Full variable domain (rest looked up from reference TRBV9 and TRBJ2-6): DSGVTQTPKHLITATGQRVTLRCSPRSGDLSVYWYQQSLDQGLQFLIQYYNGEERAKGNILERFSAQQFPDLHSELNLSSLELGDSALYFCASSVTGVGANVLTFGAGSRLTVL.

The V call is TRBV5-4, the J call TRBJ2-5; unclear D gene. This CDR3 has 13 amino acids. The germline V gene has CDR1 SGHNT and CDR2 YYREEE (reference sequence). V lost 3 bases and J lost 5, with 11 bases in between. CDR3 region: CASSSEAGETQYF. The CDR3 DNA is TGTGCCAGCAGCTCAGAGGCCGGGGAGACCCAGTACTTC. The entire variable domain, with the rest obtained from reference TRBV5-4 and TRBJ2-5, is as follows: ETGVTQSPTHLIKTRGQQVTLRCSSQSGHNTVSWYQQALGQGPQFIFQYYREEENGRGNFPPRFSGLQFPNYSSELNVNALELDDSALYLCASSSEAGETQYFGPGTRLLVL.

The chain recombines TRBV4-1 with TRBJ2-1, with a possible D match to TRBD2 (6 bases). V lost 0 bases to trimming and J lost 4 bases, with 10 bases between them. Germline-derived CDR1 and CDR2 are MGHRA and YSYEKL. The CDR3 consists of 15 residues. The CDR3, as DNA: TGCGCCAGCAGCCAAGAGACGGAGGGATACAATGAGCAGTTCTTC. Amino acid sequence: CASSQETEGYNEQFF.

This clone showed up just once. V is TRBV6-1 and J is TRBJ2-3, with D hard to call. V lost 11 bases, J lost 0 bases, and 15 bases lay in between. CDR1 MNHNS and CDR2 SASEGT come from the germline V gene. The CDR3 contains 14 residues. The CDR3 loop is CAVGEFDSTDTQYF. CDR3 sequence (DNA): TGTGCCGTCGGCGAGTTCGACAGCACAGATACGCAGTATTTT.